This T cell receptor (beta chain) came from a study of CD8+ T cells in alopecia areata. cDNA serving as the sequencing template came from extracted, reverse transcribed RNA. Clones were sequenced by immunoSEQ multiplex PCR, and TCRdb holds only the in-frame ones, with some missing. The sample lists 130,000 to 150,000 clones, 62% occurring once. The ends lost 4 bases at V and 1 base at J; junction bases unmatched: 3. Germline V lookup: CDR1 MGHRA, CDR2 YSYEKL. The CDR3 loop spans 15 amino acids. The origin of this receptor is a human donor in good health. The specimen was CD8+ T cells sorted from blood. The gene calls are TRBV4-1 and TRBJ2-3; 9 bases map to TRBD1. The CDR3 region is CASSLRDRGTDTQYF. CDR3 coding DNA: TGCGCCAGCAGCCTCCGGGACAGGGGCACAGATACGCAGTATTTT.